This T cell receptor (beta chain) was captured by sequencing in a study of cytomegalovirus exposure and HLA in healthy donors (TCRdb year 2017). For context, the study as a whole: An earlier analysis of roughly 570 of the donors reported 276 Gb of sequence data and 95 million to 130 million unique TCR beta sequences obtained from 150 million to 200 million T cells. An early release that covered more than 550 HLA-typed donors contained approximately 320 gigabases of sequencing data and 80 million or so unique TCR sequences. Among the 398 genotyped donors, approximately 77% belonged to the genetic ancestry cluster associated with self-reported Caucasian donors. The aim of the study was to test whether cataloging public T cell receptors could identify signatures of past pathogen exposure. The study used immunosequencing to profile the T cell repertoires of about 670 subjects and linked those repertoires to cytomegalovirus serostatus. Along with the roughly 670-subject first cohort, a separate validation cohort of over a hundred different subjects was used. High-throughput TCR immunosequencing, statistical association of individual TCRs with disease status, and machine learning were combined to predict cytomegalovirus infection status. A later analysis re-examined previously published TCR beta repertoires from about 700 donors and added high-resolution HLA genotyping to investigate patterns of TCR occurrence. In the later analysis, no new phenotypic data were used to find candidate immune exposures; instead, reliance was placed on TCR beta sequences and their occurrence across donors. An earlier analysis of approximately 580 of the donors used high-throughput TCR beta sequencing to judge whether each TCR beta V gene segment behaved as functional or pseudogenic. Alongside the repertoire data, information on donor age, sex, ethnicity and CMV serostatus was compiled. A later genetic analysis took genome-wide SNP genotypes for about 55% of the roughly 670 donors and used that subset as a discovery cohort. Every repertoire in the discovery cohort had been generated on one and the same sequencing platform. HLA typing included class I and class II loci at four-digit resolution. The number of donors typed differed by locus, with 629-630 for A, B, C, DRB1 and DQB1, roughly 520 for DQA1, 600 to 610 for DPA1, and some 440 for DPB1. Roughly 5 DR-DQ haplotypes were treated as single units for association and clustering because of strong linkage in the cohort. On average, roughly 200,000 unique TCR beta nucleotide sequences were sequenced per donor among roughly 430 genotyped donors of the cohort, with approximately 18% of those sequences being non-productive. Points the paper makes about the study in general: Some IMGT-functional V segments, including TRBV6-2 and TRBV6-3, could not be distinguished by the 87-base-pair reads and were therefore excluded. Most CMV-associated TCR beta chains appeared to be HLA-restricted in a later analysis, and the HLA associations seemed to be driven largely by CMV exposure. In the study, some 180 TCR beta chains were listed as associated with cytomegalovirus. V-gene and J-gene trimming of TCR beta chains was associated with a missense DCLRE1C variant in a later genetic analysis, and the association was replicated in an independent cohort. An earlier analysis of 450 to 750 of the donors showed that most TCR beta V segments appeared in productive rearrangements either about 90% or about 30% of the time, which broadly matched IMGT annotations. According to a later genetic analysis, donors in an Asian-associated ancestry cluster had fewer N-insertions in productive TCRs than the approximately 650-donor mean. The presence/absence analyses assumed that sequencing depth was roughly uniform across donors, and that assumption may not be true. While some public TCRs were present in many individuals, most TCR sequences turned up only very rarely across donors. According to a later analysis, TCR association rates differed among HLA loci, with DRB1 alleles showing the most associated TCRs and HLA-C alleles showing the fewest. In this cohort, only TCR beta chains were sequenced, and detectable features were limited by the absence of alpha or paired-chain data. A later analysis associated about 18,000 TCR beta sequences with specific HLA alleles at a false discovery rate of 0.05. A further reported finding was that TCR beta sequences accurately predicted the HLA-A and HLA-B alleles for most subjects in the first cohort. For the cohort, immune exposure information was limited to CMV serostatus. In vitro tests confirmed that a few of the cytomegalovirus-associated TCR beta chains recognize cytomegalovirus antigens. Because counts were too low, roughly 17 rarely observed V segments, including chromosome 9 orphons, were left out of the earlier analysis of several hundred of the donors. According to the authors, the approach could potentially be generalized to other disease states and immunological phenotypes. In a later analysis, HLA-associated TCR beta chains were found to be more clonally expanded and to have lower generation probabilities than equally common non-associated chains. Assigning TCR associations to individual alleles was difficult when HLA alleles, especially DR and DQ, strongly co-occurred. HLA typing was unavailable for some donors at each locus, so association tests used only the typed subset. A cluster of highly shared sequence variants was judged likely to represent a technical artifact of the sequencing pipeline. The classifier was reported to diagnose cytomegalovirus status with high specificity and sensitivity in both the original and validation cohorts. Correlated functional status among segregating V segments might be attributable to linkage disequilibrium, but an unknown experimental factor could not be ruled out. Several of the top co-occurrence clusters appeared to be linked to parvovirus B19, influenza, CMV and Epstein-Barr virus, according to a later analysis.

Note on this clone: No antigen is known for it. Within one base of it there is no much larger clone, and no base qualities were kept.

Library preparation employed the immunoSEQ multiplex PCR assay. For the multiplex PCR, a mixture combining 60 forward primers for TCR Vbeta segments and 13 reverse primers for TCR Jbeta segments was used. The CDR3 region of rearranged TCR beta genes was amplified from genomic DNA by a multiplex PCR assay. The amplified TCR beta libraries were sequenced on the Illumina HiSeq System as 87-base-pair reads. The original methods were these. A later analysis counted some 74 million unique TCR beta chains across the approximately 700 repertoires, and 10 million to 11 million of these chains were shared by at least two donors. Raw reads were error-corrected and collapsed into unique sequences with a nearest-neighbor algorithm that merged closely related sequences to remove PCR and sequencing errors. V, D and J gene segments were assigned by aligning CDR3 sequences to IMGT reference sequences. For a sequence to be retained, at least a six-nucleotide match to both a V gene segment and a J gene segment was required. Rearrangements were classified as productive when the CDR3 lacked stop codons and remained in frame with V and J, and all other rearrangements were classified as non-productive. Following IMGT convention, CDR3 was defined as the stretch from the second conserved V-encoded cysteine to the conserved J-encoded phenylalanine. In an earlier analysis of more than 550 of the donors, sequences lacking an unambiguous match to a single V gene segment were excluded. An earlier analysis of a few hundred of the donors called V segments functional above 56.7% productive rearrangements and segregating when the between-donor standard deviation exceeded 5%. To diagnose cytomegalovirus status from the catalog of TCR beta chain sequences, a statistical classification framework was built. A later analysis assigned V and J genes by comparing TCR nucleotide sequences with IMGT/GENE-DB human TR gene sequences. Using the TCRdist pipeline, a later analysis assigned CDR3 sequences along with most-parsimonious VDJ recombination scenarios. In a later analysis, every TCR beta chain was defined by the combination of its CDR3 amino acid sequence and its V-gene family, and reads without a unique V-gene family were dropped. In a later analysis, 500 to 650 highly shared, low-generation-probability nucleotide sequences were removed to address suspected cross-contamination and a sequencing artifact. A later analysis calculated a clonal expansion index for each public chain from normalized within-repertoire ranks of inferred template counts. A later analysis computed generation probabilities with a VDJ recombination model fitted to out-of-frame rearrangements, and checked the results against IGoR. Hypergeometric tests were used in a later analysis to score TCR-TCR, TCR-HLA and TCR-CMV co-occurrence, with a repertoire-size bias correction applied to the TCR pairs. In a later analysis, false discovery rates were estimated by permuting HLA or CMV assignments 20 times. In a later analysis, co-occurring TCRs were grouped with DBSCAN, and TCRdist sequence similarity was added when clustering was performed within HLA-allele-positive subsets. Repertoires with fewer than 30,000 or more than 120,000 public chains, plus five repertoires with anomalous nucleotide sharing, were excluded from co-occurrence clustering. TCRdb obtained this table from immuneACCESS and retained in-frame rearrangements with V and J assigned. These tables miss some clones; where compared with another copy, unresolved V genes account for less than half of the shortfall, and the remainder is unexplained. Clone size and V and J calls were adopted from that table, with D and trimming inferred from the DNA. The table for this sample lists under 170,000 clones; 55% to 80% of them were counted only once. Roughly 6.4% of the sample is in the top ten clones.

Measured from the cysteine to the phenylalanine, the CDR3 is 10 residues long. CDR3 DNA only is kept here, 30 bases in frame from base 1. CDR1 and CDR2, looked up from the germline V gene (reference sequence), are GTSNPN and SVGIG. Trimming takes 7 bases from V and 7 bases from J, and the germline ends sit 11 bases apart. In total, roughly 670 healthy bone marrow donors made up the cohort. At the time of sampling, every cohort member was nominally healthy, though immune exposures that went unrecorded were likely present. The donor tested CMV seropositive and was one of the 289 seropositive cohort members. A peripheral blood sample was collected from each donor, and TCR beta sequencing was performed on peripheral blood mononuclear cells. The Qiagen DNeasy Blood Extraction Kit was used to extract genomic DNA from the blood cell samples.

The specimen sequenced was PBMCs. The chain is encoded by TRBV30 joined to TRBJ2-7, with the D segment identity uncertain. This receptor was obtained from an older woman in good health and CMV-seropositive. The nucleotides read TGTGCCTTCAGCGTCTCTGAGCAGTACTTC. Translated, this gives CAFSVSEQYF.